The 30 T cell receptor beta chains below all came from one sample that was sequenced in a study of T-cell memory formation after mild COVID-19. MiXCR was run by TCRdb on the 5' RACE reads, yielding one entry per CDR3 protein. Of approximately 260,000 distinct CDR3 sequences in the sample, approximately 18% were seen once. Specimen: PBMCs or a T cell subset sorted from them (not recorded which). The receptors shown here come from a man aged 18 to 35 who had mild COVID-19 (a few samples of this study predate the infection). Cell type and time point are not known.

V is TRBV28 and J is TRBJ2-3, with 7 bases fitting TRBD2. Looked up from germline, CDR1 is MDHEN and CDR2 is SYDVKM. This CDR3 region has 16 residues. V shed 9 bases, J shed 0 bases, and the junction held 12 bases outside the gene matches. Here the CDR3 reads CASSRDYFLSTDTQYF. In nucleotides, the CDR3 is TGTGCCAGTAGCCGGGACTATTTCCTTAGCACAGATACGCAGTATTTT.

V usage is TRBV28 and J usage is TRBJ1-3; D call uncertain. The germline V and J ends were trimmed by 3 bases and 8 bases, with 20 bases remaining between them. Per the germline V gene, CDR1 is MDHEN and CDR2 is SYDVKM. The CDR3 extends over 16 amino acids. The CDR3 is CASSLRPGSGPDTIYF. In DNA form, the CDR3 reads TGTGCCAGCAGTTTGAGACCCGGTAGCGGTCCGGACACCATATATTTT.

The V call is TRBV30, the J call TRBJ2-1, with 10 bases aligning to TRBD2. Trimming removed 0 bases from V and 4 bases from J; junction bases left unmatched: 3. The CDR3 is 15 amino acids. In germline, CDR1 is GTSNPN, CDR2 SVGIG (reference sequence). CDR3 sequence: CAWSVLAGRYNEQFF. The CDR3 DNA sequence: TGTGCCTGGAGTGTACTAGCGGGGAGATACAATGAGCAGTTCTTC.

The V gene is TRBV5-1, the J gene TRBJ1-5; no clear D gene. The CDR3 is 15 amino acids. Germline-derived CDR1 and CDR2 are SGHRS and YFSETQ. V shed 0 bases and J shed 3 bases, with 10 bases lying between them. The CDR3 region has the DNA TGCGCCAGCAGCTTGGCAGAGGGTCCCAATCAGCCCCAGCATTTT. Protein: CASSLAEGPNQPQHF.

The chain is built from TRBV7-9 and TRBJ2-2; D possibly corresponds to TRBD1 (5 bases). Germline V gene sequence: CDR1 SEHNR, CDR2 FQNEAQ (reference sequence). The CDR3 covers 14 residues. Trimming pared 3 bases from V and 7 bases from J, leaving 12 bases between. This chain's CDR3 is CASSFGREVGELFF. CDR3 in DNA: TGTGCCAGCAGCTTCGGCAGGGAAGTCGGGGAGCTGTTTTTT. The complete variable domain, with remaining parts taken from reference TRBV7-9 and TRBJ2-2, reads DTGVSQNPRHKITKRGQNVTFRCDPISEHNRLYWYRQTLGQGPEFLTYFQNEAQLEKSRLLSDRFSAERPKGSFSTLEIQRTEQGDSAMYLCASSFGREVGELFFGEGSRLTVL.

The table lists this clonotype with a few counts. This chain uses TRBV2 with TRBJ1-5; 8 nucleotides line up with TRBD1. V was pared by 10 bases and J by 0 bases, with 23 bases of the junction left unmatched. From germline, CDR1 is SNHLY and CDR2 FYNNEI. The length of the CDR3 is 20 residues. Written as DNA, the CDR3 is TGTGCCACCAAAACCTCCCGACATCCCGACAGGGGTTATAGCAATCAGCCCCAGCATTTT. It translates to CATKTSRHPDRGYSNQPQHF.

V and J are TRBV6-2 or TRBV6-3 and TRBJ2-7, with D perhaps TRBD2 (6 bases). The CDR3 has 13 residues. Germline V CDR1 and CDR2: MNHEY, SVGEGT. The V gene lost 0 bases and the J gene lost 6 bases, with 9 bases spanning the gap. The CDR3 region is CASSYSGGGEQYV. CDR3 bases: TGTGCCAGCAGTTACTCTGGGGGAGGCGAGCAGTACGTC.

This clonotype was detected only a few times. This chain links TRBV7-3 with TRBJ2-3; D call uncertain. CDR1 and CDR2 (germline): SGHTA, FQGTGA. The CDR3 length is 14 residues. V was shortened by 2 bases and J by 2 bases, with 8 bases between the two germline ends. This CDR3 reads CASSLEVITDTQYF. Written as DNA, the CDR3 is TGTGCCAGCAGCTTAGAGGTGATCACAGATACGCAGTATTTT.

This clonotype came up a few times. The chain has TRBV28 and TRBJ2-3; 8 bases align to TRBD2. The CDR3 contains 12 residues. J was trimmed by 10 bases and V by 6 bases; bases with no gene match: 6. The germline V gene encodes CDR1 MDHEN and CDR2 SYDVKM. CDR3 DNA: TGTGCCAGCAGAGCCGGGACTAGGGCGCAGTATTTT. Its translation is CASRAGTRAQYF.

V gene TRBV5-1 combines with J gene TRBJ1-1, with no clear D. V was cut by 6 bases and J by 7 bases, with 10 bases left in between. Germline loops: CDR1 SGHRS, CDR2 YFSETQ. The CDR3 runs to 11 residues. The DNA of the CDR3 is TGCGCCAGCATGCACGGGGTTGAAGCTTTCTTT. It specifies CASMHGVEAFF.

The chain uses TRBV23-1 and TRBJ1-2; 7 nucleotides agree with TRBD1. TRBV23-1 is identified as an open reading frame with a role that is uncertain. V gave up 0 bases and J gave up 7 bases; unmatched junction bases: 8. This CDR3 contains 15 residues. In nucleotides, the CDR3 is TGCGCCAGCAGTCAATCGGGGACAGCCCCCTCTGGCTACACCTTC. Translating it yields CASSQSGTAPSGYTF.

A few counts support this clonotype. V gene TRBV6-2 or TRBV6-3 combines with J gene TRBJ2-7, with 10 bases lining up with TRBD1. The CDR3 covers 16 residues. V was pared by 4 bases and J by 0 bases, with 6 bases of the junction left unmatched. Germline-derived CDR1 and CDR2 are MNHEY and SVGEGT. DNA of the CDR3: TGTGCCAGCAGTTCCGGGACAGGGGCTGCCTCCTACGAGCAGTACGTC. Translating it yields CASSSGTGAASYEQYV.

This clonotype occurred a few times. This chain connects TRBV7-3 to TRBJ2-6, with 7 nucleotides matching TRBD2. The V gene end was trimmed by 0 bases and the J gene end by 1 base; junction bases not matched to a gene: 18. Germline-derived CDR1 and CDR2 are SGHTA and FQGTGA. This CDR3 comprises 22 residues. The CDR3: CASSLTAAADREVESGANVLTF. The CDR3 DNA reads TGTGCCAGCAGCTTAACGGCAGCCGCAGATCGGGAGGTTGAATCTGGGGCCAACGTCCTGACTTTC.

This chain joins TRBV20-1 and TRBJ1-1, with a tentative D call TRBD1 (5 bases). Trimming removed 4 bases at V and 3 bases at J, with 12 bases between. The CDR3 is made up of 13 amino acids. The germline V gene has CDR1 DFQATT and CDR2 SNEGSKA (reference sequence). This CDR3 reads CSATRQGYTEAFF. CDR3 DNA: TGCAGTGCTACTCGGCAGGGATACACTGAAGCTTTCTTT.

This sequence joins TRBV27 and TRBJ2-7, with D possibly being TRBD1 (5 bases). V lost 2 bases and J 3 bases, leaving 11 bases between the germline ends. The CDR3 consists of 14 residues. CDR1 MNHEY and CDR2 SMNVEV come from the germline V gene (reference sequence). The CDR3 reads CASSLVGAGYEQYF. The DNA for the CDR3 is TGTGCCAGCAGTTTAGTAGGGGCCGGCTACGAGCAGTACTTC.

This clonotype was seen a few times. The genes are TRBV7-9 and TRBJ2-5; D uncertain. Trimming pared 6 bases from V and 12 bases from J, leaving 17 bases between. This CDR3 is built from 12 residues. The V gene's germline CDR1 is SEHNR and CDR2 FQNEAQ (reference sequence). CDR3 DNA: TGTGCCAGCAGTCTGGACCCCGCGAACAAGTACTTC. Its translation is CASSLDPANKYF.

The table lists this clonotype with a few counts. The chain combines TRBV4-2 with TRBJ2-3; D remains unclear. The germline V gene has CDR1 LGHNA and CDR2 YNFKEQ. Trimming pared 4 bases from V and 2 bases from J, leaving 10 bases between. The CDR3 is 14 amino acids. The CDR3 loop reads CASSRNSHTDTQYF. In DNA form, the CDR3 reads TGTGCCAGCAGCCGCAATAGCCACACAGATACGCAGTATTTT.

A few counts support this clonotype. V is TRBV6-5 and J is TRBJ2-3; 7 bases agree with TRBD2. The CDR3 covers 16 residues. Germline CDR1 is MNHEY and CDR2 is SVGAGI. Unmatched junction bases numbered 5, after V lost 0 bases and J lost 2 bases. The chain's CDR3 is CASSYSASGPTDTQYF. The CDR3 coding sequence is TGTGCCAGCAGTTACTCGGCTAGCGGCCCCACAGATACGCAGTATTTT.

In this sample, this clonotype turned up a few times. The chain joins TRBV12-3 or TRBV12-4 to TRBJ2-3, with 11 nucleotides matching TRBD2. The V segment lost 1 base and the J segment 2 bases; nucleotides outside the gene matches: 5. CDR3 length: 17 residues. CDR3 protein: CASSLVSSGGNTDTQYF. The CDR3, as DNA: TGTGCCAGCAGTTTAGTGTCTAGCGGGGGGAACACAGATACGCAGTATTTT.

This clonotype was seen a handful of times. The V and J genes are TRBV20-1 and TRBJ2-2; tentatively, D is TRBD1 (7 bases). V was pared by 3 bases and J by 4 bases, with 15 bases between. This CDR3 has 15 residues. From germline, CDR1 is DFQATT and CDR2 SNEGSKA (reference sequence). The CDR3 DNA reads as TGCAGTGCTAGTCGGGGTCAGGGGGGCACCGGGGAGCTGTTTTTT. This translates into CSASRGQGGTGELFF.

Only a few counts were recorded for this clonotype. This chain joins TRBV7-2 and TRBJ1-4, with TRBD1 identical over 7 bases. V trimming: 5 bases; J trimming: 5 bases; junction bases outside the gene matches: 8. The CDR3 spans 15 residues. Per the germline V gene, CDR1 is SGHTA and CDR2 is FQGNSA. CDR3 protein: CASSRAGQWNEKLFF. CDR3 DNA: TGTGCCAGCAGCCGGGCGGGACAGTGGAATGAAAAACTGTTTTTT.

A few counts support this clonotype. CDR3 sequence (DNA): TGTGCCAGCAGTGTTGGGGGGACTCTTAATTCACCCCTCCACTTT. It codes for CASSVGGTLNSPLHF. The rearrangement joins TRBV2 to TRBJ1-6, with D possibly matching TRBD1 (5 bases). V gave up 4 bases and J gave up 6 bases, with 13 bases separating them. The germline gives CDR1 SNHLY, CDR2 FYNNEI. This CDR3 region has 15 residues.

This clonotype has just a few counts. The chain employs TRBV20-1 and TRBJ2-3, with D maybe TRBD2 (6 bases). Germline lookup yields CDR1 DFQATT and CDR2 SNEGSKA (reference sequence). V shed 4 bases and J shed 3 bases, with 23 bases lying between them. This CDR3 region has 17 residues. Written as DNA, the CDR3 is TGCAGTGCTACCAGATCCATCTCGGGGGAAGGGACAGATACGCAGTATTTT. This translates into CSATRSISGEGTDTQYF.

There are a few counts of this clonotype. The V call is TRBV7-6, the J call TRBJ2-5; weak D call: TRBD1 (6 bases). Trimming pared 0 bases from V and 1 base from J, leaving 12 bases between. Germline V lookup: CDR1 SGHVS, CDR2 FNYEAQ. There are 16 residues in the CDR3. CDR3 sequence: CASSLAAGVVQETQYF. CDR3 sequence (DNA): TGTGCCAGCAGCTTAGCGGCAGGGGTCGTCCAAGAGACCCAGTACTTC. The full variable domain, in which reference TRBV7-6 and TRBJ2-5 provide the parts outside the CDR3, is GAGVSQSPRYKVTKRGQDVALRCDPISGHVSLYWYRQALGQGPEFLTYFNYEAQQDKSGLPNDRFSAERPEGSISTLTIQRTEQRDSAMYRCASSLAAGVVQETQYFGPGTRLLVL.

This clonotype appeared once. The chain uses TRBV6-2 or TRBV6-3 and TRBJ2-2; D call uncertain. Trimming cost V 2 bases and J 6 bases, with 13 bases left between them. CDR3 length: 15 amino acids. Germline V lookup: CDR1 MNHEY, CDR2 SVGEGT. The CDR3 sequence is CASSYSISPPGELFF. DNA of the CDR3: TGTGCCAGCAGTTACAGTATTTCCCCCCCCGGGGAGCTGTTTTTT.

This clonotype was detected only a few times. V usage is TRBV6-5 and J usage is TRBJ1-3, with D unresolved. The V gene lost 2 bases and the J gene lost 0 bases, with 5 bases spanning the gap. This CDR3 has 14 residues. CDR1 and CDR2 (germline): MNHEY, SVGAGI. Here the CDR3 reads CASSYGSSGNTIYF. The CDR3 nucleotides read TGTGCCAGCAGTTACGGCAGCTCTGGAAACACCATATATTTT.

CDR3 loop: CASSSRSGGEQFF. Here the CDR3 DNA reads TGTGCCAGTAGTTCCCGCTCCGGGGGTGAGCAGTTCTTC. The V and J genes are TRBV19 and TRBJ2-1, with D perhaps TRBD2 (6 bases). The CDR3 runs to 13 residues. Trimming shortened V by 5 bases and J by 9 bases, and 14 bases separated the two germline ends. Germline V gene lookup returns CDR1 LNHDA and CDR2 SQIVND (reference sequence).

This clonotype came up a few times. The chain combines TRBV4-3 with TRBJ2-1; 7 bases fit TRBD2. This CDR3 has 17 amino acids. V trimming: 1 base; J trimming: 4 bases; junction bases outside the gene matches: 10. Germline V gene data show CDR1 as LGHNA and CDR2 as YSLEER. The CDR3 region has the DNA TGCGCCAGCAGCCAAGCGTTAGCGGGTTACCCTTACAATGAGCAGTTCTTC. This translates into CASSQALAGYPYNEQFF.

In its sample, this clonotype was seen many times. V is TRBV4-2 and J is TRBJ2-3, with no clear D. The CDR3 sequence is 15 residues long. CDR1 and CDR2 (germline): LGHNA, YNFKEQ. Trimming stripped 1 base from V and 1 base from J, with 9 bases between. The CDR3: CASSQGSRGTDTQYF. CDR3 bases: TGTGCCAGCAGCCAAGGGAGTCGGGGCACAGATACGCAGTATTTT.

The chain joins TRBV7-9 to TRBJ2-2; D gene unclear. The germline gives CDR1 SEHNR, CDR2 FQNEAQ (reference sequence). There are 12 residues in the CDR3. The V end lost 4 bases, the J end lost 7 bases, and 7 bases lay between the germline ends. In nucleotides, the CDR3 is TGTGCCAGCAGCTGGGCTAACGGGGAGCTGTTTTTT. Protein sequence: CASSWANGELFF.